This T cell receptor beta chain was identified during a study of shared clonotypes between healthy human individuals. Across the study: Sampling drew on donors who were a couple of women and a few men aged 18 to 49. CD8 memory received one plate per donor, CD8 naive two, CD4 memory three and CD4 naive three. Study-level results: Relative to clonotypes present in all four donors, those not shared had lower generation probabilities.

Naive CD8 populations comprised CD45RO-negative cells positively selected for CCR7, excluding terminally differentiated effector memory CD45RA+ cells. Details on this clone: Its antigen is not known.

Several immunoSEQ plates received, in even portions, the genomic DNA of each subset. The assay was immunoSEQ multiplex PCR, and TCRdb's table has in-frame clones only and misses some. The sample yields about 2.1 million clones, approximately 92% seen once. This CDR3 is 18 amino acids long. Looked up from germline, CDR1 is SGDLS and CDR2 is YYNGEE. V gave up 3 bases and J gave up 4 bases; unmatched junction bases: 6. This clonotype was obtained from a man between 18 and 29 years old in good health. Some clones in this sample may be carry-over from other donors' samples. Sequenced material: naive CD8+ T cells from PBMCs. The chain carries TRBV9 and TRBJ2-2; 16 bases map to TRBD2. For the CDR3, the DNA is TGTGCCAGCAGCGCGGGACTAGCGGGAGGGCGGGGCACCGGGGAGCTGTTTTTT. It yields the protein CASSAGLAGGRGTGELFF.